This T cell receptor (beta chain) was captured in a study of regulatory T cells in long-lasting Graves disease. For the study at large: To qualify as persistent, Graves' disease required over 5 years of antithyroid drugs with positive TSH receptor antibodies.

The V gene's germline CDR1 is MNHEY and CDR2 SMNVEV (reference sequence). This CDR3 spans 12 amino acids. Trimming removed 8 bases from V and 3 bases from J; junction bases left unmatched: 0. As to time point: persistent/refractory GD, antithyroid drugs over 5 years with positive TRAb. TCR sequences were obtained from RNA taken from PBMCs. Assembly of TCR beta libraries relied on iRepertoire HTBI primers together with Arm-PCR of CDR3 regions. TCRdb processed the multiplex PCR reads anew with MiXCR; each CDR3 protein has one entry. The profile shows approximately 500,000 distinct CDR3 sequences, approximately 21% of them singletons.

This sequence was found in a female donor with Graves disease. The chain links TRBV27 to TRBJ2-7; 11 positions match TRBD1. The source was peripheral blood mononuclear cells (PBMCs), collected when the disease was refractory, from a patient treated with antithyroid drugs. The CDR3 is CASGTGGYEQYF. Written as DNA, the CDR3 is TGTGCCAGCGGGACAGGGGGCTACGAGCAGTACTTC.